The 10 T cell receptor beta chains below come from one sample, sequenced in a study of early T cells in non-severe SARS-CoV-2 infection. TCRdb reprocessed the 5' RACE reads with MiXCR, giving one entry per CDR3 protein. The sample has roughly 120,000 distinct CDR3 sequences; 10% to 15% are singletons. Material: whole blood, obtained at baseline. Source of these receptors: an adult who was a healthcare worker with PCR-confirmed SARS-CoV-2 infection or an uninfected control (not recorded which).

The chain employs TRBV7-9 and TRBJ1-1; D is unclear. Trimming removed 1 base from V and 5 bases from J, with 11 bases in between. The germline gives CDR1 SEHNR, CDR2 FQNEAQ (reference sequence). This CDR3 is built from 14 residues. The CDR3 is CASSLDSRRTEAFF. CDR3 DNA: TGTGCCAGCAGCTTAGACAGCCGGCGGACTGAAGCTTTCTTT.

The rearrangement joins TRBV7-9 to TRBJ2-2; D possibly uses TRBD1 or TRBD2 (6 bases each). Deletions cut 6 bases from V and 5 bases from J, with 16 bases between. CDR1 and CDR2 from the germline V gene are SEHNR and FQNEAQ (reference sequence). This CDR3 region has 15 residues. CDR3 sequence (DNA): TGTGCCAGCAGTTCCGGGGGCGCCAGAACCGGGGAGCTGTTTTTT. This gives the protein CASSSGGARTGELFF.

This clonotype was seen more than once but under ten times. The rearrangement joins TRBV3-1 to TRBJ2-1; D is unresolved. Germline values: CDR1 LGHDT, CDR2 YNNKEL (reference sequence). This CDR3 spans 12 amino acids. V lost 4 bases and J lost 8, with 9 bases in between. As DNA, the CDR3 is TGTGCCAGCAGCCCAGATGAGGATGAGCAGTTCTTC. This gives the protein CASSPDEDEQFF.

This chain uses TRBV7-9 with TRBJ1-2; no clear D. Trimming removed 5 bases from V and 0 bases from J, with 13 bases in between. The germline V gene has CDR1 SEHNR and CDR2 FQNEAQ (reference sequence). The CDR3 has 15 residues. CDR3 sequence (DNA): TGTGCCAGCAGCCGTAGAGAGACTGCTAACTATGGCTACACCTTC. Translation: CASSRRETANYGYTF.

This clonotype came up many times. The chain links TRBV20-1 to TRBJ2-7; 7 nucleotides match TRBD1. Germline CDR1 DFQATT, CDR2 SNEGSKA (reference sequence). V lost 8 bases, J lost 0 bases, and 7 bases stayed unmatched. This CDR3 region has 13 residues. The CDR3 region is CSSLTGDSYEQYF. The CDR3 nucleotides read TGCAGTTCCCTTACAGGGGACTCCTACGAGCAGTACTTC.

The CDR3 sequence is CASSFLGQINYGYTF. The CDR3, as DNA: TGTGCCAGCAGTTTTTTGGGACAGATAAACTATGGCTACACCTTC. V gene TRBV27 combines with J gene TRBJ1-2; 7 positions match TRBD1. The length of the CDR3 is 15 residues. Germline CDR1 reads MNHEY; CDR2 reads SMNVEV (reference sequence). After removal of 3 bases from V and 2 bases from J, the junction contained 6 bases not matched to a gene.

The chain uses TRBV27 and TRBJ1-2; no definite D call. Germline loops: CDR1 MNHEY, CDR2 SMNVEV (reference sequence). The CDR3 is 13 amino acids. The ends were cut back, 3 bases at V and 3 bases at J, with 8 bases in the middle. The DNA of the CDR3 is TGTGCCAGCAGTTTTGTGGTAGACTATGGCTACACCTTC. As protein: CASSFVVDYGYTF.

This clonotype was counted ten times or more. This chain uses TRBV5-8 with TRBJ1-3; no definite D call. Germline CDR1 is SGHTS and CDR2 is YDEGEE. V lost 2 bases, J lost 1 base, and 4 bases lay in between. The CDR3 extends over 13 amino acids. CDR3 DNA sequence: TGTGCCAGCAGCTTAACATCTGGAAACACCATATATTTT. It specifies CASSLTSGNTIYF.

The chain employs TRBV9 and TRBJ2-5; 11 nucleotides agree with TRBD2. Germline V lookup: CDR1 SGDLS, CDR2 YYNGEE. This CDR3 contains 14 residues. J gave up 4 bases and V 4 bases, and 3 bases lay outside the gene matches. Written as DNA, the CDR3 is TGTGCCAGCAGCCTCACTAGCGGGAGAGAGACCCAGTACTTC. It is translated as CASSLTSGRETQYF. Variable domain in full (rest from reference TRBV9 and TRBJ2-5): DSGVTQTPKHLITATGQRVTLRCSPRSGDLSVYWYQQSLDQGLQFLIQYYNGEERAKGNILERFSAQQFPDLHSELNLSSLELGDSALYFCASSLTSGRETQYFGPGTRLLVL.

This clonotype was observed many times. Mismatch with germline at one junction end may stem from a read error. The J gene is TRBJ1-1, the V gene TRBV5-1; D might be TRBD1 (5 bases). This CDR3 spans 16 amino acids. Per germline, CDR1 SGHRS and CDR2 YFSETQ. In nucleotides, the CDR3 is TGCGCCAGCAGCCTCACGTCGGGAGGGGCGAACACTGAAGTTTTCTTT. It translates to CASSLTSGGANTEVFF.